This paragraph covers one T cell receptor beta chain sequence. Profiling relied on immunoSEQ multiplex PCR, and the TCRdb table lists in-frame clones only, not all of them. Of approximately 200,000 clones listed, roughly 80% were seen once; the top ten hold 6% to 8%. These data originate in a study of blood T cell repertoires in COVID-19. V lost 2 bases, J lost 3 bases, and 4 bases stayed unmatched. CDR3 length: 15 residues. From germline, CDR1 is MNHEY and CDR2 SMNVEV (reference sequence). The sample was PBMCs or T cells enriched from blood (not recorded which). The sequence was collected from a man aged 35 to 55 who had recovered from COVID-19. The chain is built from TRBV27 and TRBJ2-7; 10 nucleotides line up with TRBD2. The CDR3 nucleotides read TGTGCCAGCAGTTTAGGCAGCGGGGGGGACTACGAGCAGTACTTC. This codes for CASSLGSGGDYEQYF.